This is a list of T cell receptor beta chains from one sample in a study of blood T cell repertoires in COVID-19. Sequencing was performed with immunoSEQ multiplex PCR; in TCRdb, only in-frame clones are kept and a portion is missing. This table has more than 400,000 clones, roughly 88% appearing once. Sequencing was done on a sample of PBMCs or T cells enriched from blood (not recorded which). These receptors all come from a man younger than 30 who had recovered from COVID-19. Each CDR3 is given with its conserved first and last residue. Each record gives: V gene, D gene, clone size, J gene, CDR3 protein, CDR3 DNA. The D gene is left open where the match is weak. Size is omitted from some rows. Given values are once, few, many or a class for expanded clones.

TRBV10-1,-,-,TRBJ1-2,CASSDSNYGYTF,TGCGCCAGCAGTGACAGTAACTATGGCTACACCTTC
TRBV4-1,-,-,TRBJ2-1,CASSQGLAYNEQFF,TGCGCCAGCAGCCAAGGACTAGCCTACAATGAGCAGTTCTTC
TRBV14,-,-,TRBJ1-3,CASSQFRTGGNTMYF,TGTGCCAGCAGCCAATTCCGTACGGGAGGAAACACCATGTATTTT
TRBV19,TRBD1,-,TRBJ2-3,CASGRQGADTQYF,TGTGCCAGTGGGAGACAGGGGGCTGATACGCAGTATTTT
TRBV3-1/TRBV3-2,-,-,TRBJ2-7,CASSSSPTGEQYF,TGTGCCAGCAGCTCCAGCCCTACGGGGGAGCAGTACTTC
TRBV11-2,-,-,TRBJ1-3,CASSHIFGRPGNTIYF,TGTGCCAGCAGCCATATTTTCGGCAGGCCTGGAAACACCATATATTTT
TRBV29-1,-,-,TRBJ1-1,CSVDRVSPEAFF,TGCAGCGTTGACAGGGTTAGTCCTGAAGCTTTCTTT
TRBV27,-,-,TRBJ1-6,CASTPGGRRNSPLHF,TGTGCCAGCACTCCGGGGGGCCGCCGTAATTCACCCCTCCACTTT
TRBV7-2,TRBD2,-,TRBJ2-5,CASSISGTSGRWGETQYF,TGTGCCAGCAGCATATCCGGGACTAGCGGGAGGTGGGGGGAGACCCAGTACTTC
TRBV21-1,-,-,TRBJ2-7,CASSKRTVYEQYF,TGTGCCAGCAGCAAACGAACGGTCTACGAGCAGTACTTC
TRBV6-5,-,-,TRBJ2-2,CASSPQGSATGELFF,TGTGCCAGCAGTCCCCAGGGAAGTGCCACCGGGGAGCTGTTTTTT
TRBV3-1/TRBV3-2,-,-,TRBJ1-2,CASSAAPGRANYGYTF,TGTGCCAGCAGCGCCGCCCCGGGAAGAGCTAACTATGGCTACACCTTC
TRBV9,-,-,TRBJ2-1,CASSAVSYNEQFF,TGTGCCAGCTCAGCGGTAAGCTACAATGAGCAGTTCTTC
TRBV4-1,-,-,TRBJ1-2,CASSQDGAGILNYGYTF,TGCGCCAGCAGCCAAGATGGGGCAGGGATCCTTAACTATGGCTACACCTTC
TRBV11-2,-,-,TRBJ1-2,CASSQTGIHGYTF,TGTGCCAGCAGCCAAACAGGGATTCATGGCTACACCTTC
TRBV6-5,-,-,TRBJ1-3,CASPRFGNTIYF,TGTGCCAGCCCCCGTTTTGGAAACACCATATATTTT
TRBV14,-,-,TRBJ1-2,CASSQEGGVPIGYTF,TGTGCCAGCAGCCAAGAGGGCGGGGTGCCTATTGGCTACACCTTC
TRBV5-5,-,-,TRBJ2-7,CASIPSPTVRSTYEQYF,TGTGCCAGCATCCCTTCCCCCACCGTCCGGTCAACCTACGAGCAGTACTTC
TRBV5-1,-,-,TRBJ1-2,CASSLDPVYGYTF,TGCGCCAGCAGCTTGGATCCAGTCTATGGCTACACCTTC
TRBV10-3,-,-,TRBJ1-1,CAISEFAQVVAFF,TGTGCCATCAGTGAGTTCGCACAGGTTGTAGCTTTCTTT
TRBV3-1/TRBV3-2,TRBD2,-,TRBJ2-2,CASSPGLATTGELFF,TGTGCCAGCAGCCCGGGACTAGCCACCACCGGGGAGCTGTTTTTT
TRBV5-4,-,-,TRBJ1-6,CASSSVPAGIGDSPLHF,TGTGCCAGCAGCTCCGTGCCAGCCGGGATTGGGGATTCACCCCTCCACTTT
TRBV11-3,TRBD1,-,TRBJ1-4,CASSPGTDNEKLFF,TGTGCCAGCAGCCCCGGGACAGATAATGAAAAACTGTTTTTT
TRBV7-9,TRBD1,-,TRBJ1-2,CASSLGNRGNYGYTF,TGTGCCAGCAGCTTGGGGAACAGGGGAAACTATGGCTACACCTTC
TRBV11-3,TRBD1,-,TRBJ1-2,CASSPRTGGGGYTF,TGTGCCAGCAGCCCACGGACAGGGGGAGGGGGCTACACCTTC
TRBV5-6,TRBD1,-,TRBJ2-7,CASSRDRGHEQYF,TGTGCCAGCAGTCGGGACAGGGGGCACGAGCAGTACTTC
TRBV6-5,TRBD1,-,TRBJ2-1,CASRPLDRGYNEQFF,TGTGCCAGCAGACCTCTGGACAGGGGCTACAATGAGCAGTTCTTC
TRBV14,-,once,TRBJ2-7,CASSLPGISSYEQYF,TGTGCCAGCAGCCTCCCCGGGATTAGCTCCTACGAGCAGTACTTC
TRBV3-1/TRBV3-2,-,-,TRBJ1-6,CASSYDGGGNSPLHF,TGTGCCAGCAGCTATGACGGGGGAGGGAATTCACCCCTCCACTTT
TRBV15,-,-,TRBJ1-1,CATSRRQGEAFF,TGTGCCACCAGCAGACGGCAGGGAGAAGCTTTCTTT
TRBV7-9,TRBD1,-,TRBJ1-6,CASSYRGSSSYNSPLHF,TGTGCCAGCAGCTACAGGGGGTCGAGCTCCTATAATTCACCCCTCCACTTT
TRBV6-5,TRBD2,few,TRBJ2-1,CASNLAGEYNEQFF,TGTGCCAGCAACCTAGCGGGAGAGTACAATGAGCAGTTCTTC
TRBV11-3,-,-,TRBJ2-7,CASSFNEQYF,TGTGCCAGCAGCTTTAACGAGCAGTACTTC
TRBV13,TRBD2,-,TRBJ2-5,CASSLLAGGSETQYF,TGTGCCAGCAGCTTACTAGCGGGAGGGTCAGAGACCCAGTACTTC
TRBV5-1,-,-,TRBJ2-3,CASSLALASSTDTQYF,TGCGCCAGCAGCTTGGCGCTCGCGTCTAGCACAGATACGCAGTATTTT
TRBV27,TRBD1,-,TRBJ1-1,CASSRTTGGLGEAFF,TGTGCCAGCAGCCGTACGACAGGGGGCTTAGGAGAAGCTTTCTTT
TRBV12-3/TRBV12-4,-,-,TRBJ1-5,CASSLYGDQPQHF,TGTGCCAGCAGTTTATATGGAGATCAGCCCCAGCATTTT
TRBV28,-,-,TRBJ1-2,CASSGGGRSPANYGYTF,TGTGCCAGCAGCGGGGGGGGCAGGAGCCCAGCTAACTATGGCTACACCTTC
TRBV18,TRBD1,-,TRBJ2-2,CASSPLTGINTGELFF,TGTGCCAGCTCACCCCTGACAGGGATCAACACCGGGGAGCTGTTTTTT
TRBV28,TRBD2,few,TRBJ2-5,CASSPSSGRAPNKWAQYF,TGTGCCAGCTCGCCGAGTAGCGGGAGGGCCCCCAACAAGTGGGCCCAGTACTTC
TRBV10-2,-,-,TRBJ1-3,CASMRGSGNTIYF,TGCGCCAGCATGCGGGGCTCTGGAAACACCATATATTTT
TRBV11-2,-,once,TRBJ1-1,CASSLSRTRPEAFF,TGTGCCAGCAGCTTATCTCGGACACGCCCTGAAGCTTTCTTT
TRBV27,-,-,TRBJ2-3,CASSFFDGVRDTQYF,TGTGCCAGCAGTTTCTTCGACGGGGTGAGGGATACGCAGTATTTT
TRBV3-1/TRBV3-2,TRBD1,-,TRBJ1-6,CASSQVGTVNSPLHF,TGTGCCAGCAGCCAAGTCGGGACAGTAAATTCACCCCTCCACTTT
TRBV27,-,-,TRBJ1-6,CASSLRSYNSPLHF,TGTGCCAGCAGTTTGCGGTCCTATAATTCACCCCTCCACTTT
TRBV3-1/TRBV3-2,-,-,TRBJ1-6,CASSQVSAGINSPLHF,TGTGCCAGCAGCCAAGTATCGGCAGGGATCAATTCACCCCTCCACTTT
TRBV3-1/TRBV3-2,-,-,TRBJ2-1,CASSLTRSWQFF,TGTGCCAGCAGCCTGACTAGAAGTTGGCAGTTCTTC
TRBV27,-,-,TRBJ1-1,CASSWTALNTEAFF,TGTGCCAGCAGTTGGACAGCCCTGAACACTGAAGCTTTCTTT
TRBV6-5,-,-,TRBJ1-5,CASSYSMPGGPQHF,TGTGCCAGCAGTTACTCGATGCCCGGAGGGCCCCAGCATTTT
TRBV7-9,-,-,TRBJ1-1,CASRTSGRPEAFF,TGTGCCAGCAGGACAAGTGGGCGACCTGAAGCTTTCTTT
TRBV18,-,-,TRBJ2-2,CASSPGGPIVSTGELFF,TGTGCCAGCTCACCGGGGGGGCCGATCGTCTCCACCGGGGAGCTGTTTTTT
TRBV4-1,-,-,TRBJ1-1,CASSPPRQENTEAFF,TGCGCCAGCAGCCCTCCACGGCAGGAGAACACTGAAGCTTTCTTT
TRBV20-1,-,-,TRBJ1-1,CSASSAEAFF,TGCAGTGCTAGCAGTGCTGAAGCTTTCTTT
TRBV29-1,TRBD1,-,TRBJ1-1,CSVDLLTGGQNTEAFF,TGCAGCGTCGATCTTCTGACAGGGGGCCAGAACACTGAAGCTTTCTTT
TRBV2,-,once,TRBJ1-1,CATRMEPNTEAFF,TGTGCCACCCGGATGGAGCCGAACACTGAAGCTTTCTTT
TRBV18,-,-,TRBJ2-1,CASSGQRSSYNEQFF,TGTGCCAGCTCAGGCCAAAGGAGCTCCTACAATGAGCAGTTCTTC
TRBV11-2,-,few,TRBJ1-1,CASSLAPYTEAFF,TGTGCCAGCAGCTTAGCCCCGTACACTGAAGCTTTCTTT
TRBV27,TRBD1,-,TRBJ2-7,CASTRTGSYEQYF,TGTGCCAGCACTCGGACAGGGTCCTACGAGCAGTACTTC
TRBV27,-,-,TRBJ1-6,CASGHPTENNSPLHF,TGTGCCAGTGGGCACCCAACCGAGAATAATTCACCCCTCCACTTT
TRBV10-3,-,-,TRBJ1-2,CAIRRTDYGYTF,TGTGCCATCAGACGAACTGACTATGGCTACACCTTC